The next 19 T cell receptor beta chains were all read from a single sample in a study of T-cell memory formation after mild COVID-19. Via MiXCR, TCRdb re-called the 5' RACE reads, giving one row per CDR3 protein. The sample gives some 54,000 distinct CDR3 sequences, 8% to 10% of which show up once; roughly 1.2% is in the top ten. Sequenced: PBMCs or a T cell subset sorted from them (not recorded which). Every receptor here comes from a man between 18 and 29 years old who had mild COVID-19 (a few samples of this study predate the infection). Cell type and time point are not known.

This clonotype has a handful of counts. This chain joins TRBV12-3 or TRBV12-4 and TRBJ2-3, with TRBD1 as a possible D gene (5 bases). CDR3 length equals 14 residues. V shed 4 bases and J shed 2 bases, with 10 bases lying between them. The CDR3 DNA reads as TGTGCCAGCAGTTCTGACAGAAACACAGATACGCAGTATTTT. Protein product: CASSSDRNTDTQYF.

This clonotype was picked up many times. The chain combines TRBV20-1 with TRBJ2-3, with a possible D match to TRBD2 (5 bases). The CDR3 is 15 residues long. The germline V gene has CDR1 DFQATT and CDR2 SNEGSKA (reference sequence). The ends were cut back, 6 bases at V and 4 bases at J, with 20 bases in the middle. Here the CDR3 DNA reads TGCAGTGCATCTGGCGTTGGACGGGGATCAGATACGCAGTATTTT. Its translation is CSASGVGRGSDTQYF.

In its sample, this clonotype was seen a few times. The V call is TRBV7-3, the J call TRBJ2-5, with D possibly TRBD1 on 5 matching bases. CDR1 is SGHTA, CDR2 FQGTGA, per germline. V lost 2 bases and J lost 5, with 9 bases in between. The CDR3 has 13 amino acids. CDR3 in amino acids: CASSLGARETQYF. CDR3 in DNA: TGTGCCAGCAGCTTAGGGGCTCGGGAGACCCAGTACTTC.

The V gene is TRBV7-2, the J gene TRBJ2-5; 8 positions match TRBD1. CDR3 size: 13 residues. Germline-derived CDR1 and CDR2 are SGHTA and FQGNSA. Trimming took 3 bases from V and 4 from J; bases not matched to a gene: 1. The CDR3 DNA sequence: TGTGCCAGCAGCTTCGGGACAGGAGAGACCCAGTACTTC. Translating gives CASSFGTGETQYF.

This clonotype was recorded a few times. DNA for the CDR3: TGTGCCAGCAGCCATAGAGGGGGGCTGTCCTACAATGAGCAGTTCTTC. Amino acid sequence: CASSHRGGLSYNEQFF. V usage is TRBV11-2 and J usage is TRBJ2-1; the D gene could be TRBD1 or TRBD2 (6 bases each). Trimming removed 5 bases from V and 1 base from J, with 15 bases in between. The germline gives CDR1 SGHAT, CDR2 FQNNGV. The CDR3 totals 16 residues.

This clonotype occurred a few times. The rearrangement joins TRBV6-2 or TRBV6-3 to TRBJ2-4; 12 bases line up with TRBD2. The V gene end was trimmed by 5 bases and the J gene end by 9 bases; junction bases not matched to a gene: 5. CDR3 length: 14 amino acids. Germline CDR1 reads MNHEY; CDR2 reads SVGEGT. CDR3 amino acids: CASSRTSGEGIQYF. CDR3 sequence (DNA): TGTGCCAGCAGTCGGACTAGCGGGGAGGGCATTCAGTACTTC.

Relative to its sample, this clonotype is medium-sized. V usage is TRBV7-9 and J usage is TRBJ2-2, with 7 bases fitting TRBD1. The V gene's germline CDR1 is SEHNR and CDR2 FQNEAQ (reference sequence). The junction had 2 bases not matched to a gene; V was cut back by 3 bases and J by 4 bases. The CDR3 loop spans 14 amino acids. The CDR3 sequence: CASSFGTATGELFF. The CDR3 DNA follows: TGTGCCAGCAGCTTCGGGACAGCCACCGGGGAGCTGTTTTTT. Full variable domain (remainder filled in from reference TRBV7-9 and TRBJ2-2): DTGVSQNPRHKITKRGQNVTFRCDPISEHNRLYWYRQTLGQGPEFLTYFQNEAQLEKSRLLSDRFSAERPKGSFSTLEIQRTEQGDSAMYLCASSFGTATGELFFGEGSRLTVL.

This clonotype appeared a few times. The chain is built from TRBV21-1 and TRBJ2-1; the D call TRBD1 from the table was never checked on the DNA. TRBV21-1 is a recognized pseudogene. The CDR3 length is 13 residues. The CDR3: CASNSGGHNEQFF. CDR3 coding DNA: TGTGCCAGCAATTCAGGGGGTCACAATGAGCAGTTCTTC.

The genes are TRBV7-2 and TRBJ1-6; D gene uncertain. The V and J ends lost 5 bases and 3 bases respectively, with 5 bases between them. The CDR3 runs 13 residues. The germline gives CDR1 SGHTA, CDR2 FQGNSA. The CDR3 loop reads CASSGLYNSPLHF. DNA for the CDR3: TGTGCCAGCAGCGGCCTCTATAATTCACCCCTCCACTTT.

The chain joins TRBV28 to TRBJ2-5; TRBD1 might be the D (6 bases). Trimming pared 6 bases from V and 0 bases from J, leaving 11 bases between. CDR1 and CDR2 (germline): MDHEN, SYDVKM. CDR3 length: 14 amino acids. The CDR3 sequence: CASSSGAYQETQYF. CDR3 nucleotide sequence: TGTGCCAGCAGCTCAGGGGCGTACCAAGAGACCCAGTACTTC. Full variable domain (outside the CDR3, taken from reference TRBV28 and TRBJ2-5): DVKVTQSSRYLVKRTGEKVFLECVQDMDHENMFWYRQDPGLGLRLIYFSYDVKMKEKGDIPEGYSVSREKKERFSLILESASTNQTSMYLCASSSGAYQETQYFGPGTRLLVL.

This rearrangement joins TRBV10-3 to TRBJ1-6; D possibly corresponds to TRBD1 (6 bases). The germline V gene encodes CDR1 ENHRY and CDR2 SYGVKD. The CDR3 contains 13 residues. Trimming left V 6 bases short and J 10 bases short, with 13 bases between. The CDR3 region is CAIRPGARSPLHF. Written as DNA, the CDR3 is TGTGCCATCAGGCCAGGGGCTCGCTCACCCCTCCACTTT.

The V call is TRBV20-1, the J call TRBJ2-7; 10 bases map to TRBD2. The CDR3 extends over 13 amino acids. Germline V CDR1 and CDR2: DFQATT, SNEGSKA (reference sequence). Unmatched junction bases numbered 4, after V lost 7 bases and J lost 1 base. The CDR3 here is CSVAGGRSYEQYV. The CDR3, as DNA: TGCAGTGTAGCGGGGGGAAGGTCCTACGAGCAGTACGTC.

This clonotype was detected ten times or more. This sequence joins TRBV12-3 or TRBV12-4 and TRBJ2-1; the D gene is possibly TRBD1 (6 bases). The length of the CDR3 is 14 residues. V was clipped by 1 base and J by 3 bases, with 7 bases between them. CDR3 protein: CASSLEQGYNEQFF. The CDR3 region has the DNA TGTGCCAGCAGTTTAGAACAGGGCTACAATGAGCAGTTCTTC.

This clonotype has just a few counts. The genes are TRBV7-2 and TRBJ2-2; no clear D. V gave up 2 bases and J gave up 7 bases, with 11 bases separating them. The germline gives CDR1 SGHTA, CDR2 FQGNSA. The CDR3 sequence is 14 residues long. DNA for the CDR3: TGTGCCAGCAGCTTATTTCACACAATCGGGGAGCTGTTTTTT. This encodes CASSLFHTIGELFF.

This chain uses TRBV9 with TRBJ2-7, with 7 bases aligning to TRBD1. Per germline, CDR1 SGDLS and CDR2 YYNGEE. CDR3 length: 15 amino acids. V shed 4 bases and J 2 bases; nucleotides not matched to a gene: 9. The CDR3 sequence is CASSFGQAATYEQYF. The CDR3 region has the DNA TGTGCCAGCAGCTTCGGACAGGCCGCGACCTACGAGCAGTACTTC.

The rearrangement uses TRBV12-3 or TRBV12-4 and TRBJ1-2; D unclear. V was pared by 4 bases and J by 2 bases, with 8 bases between. The CDR3 runs to 13 residues. This chain's CDR3 is CASSWSLNYGYTF. CDR3 coding DNA: TGTGCCAGCAGTTGGAGTCTAAACTATGGCTACACCTTC.

The CDR3 coding sequence is TGCGCCAGCAGCTCACAGGGGCCGAGCTCTGGAAACACCATATATTTT. Translation: CASSSQGPSSGNTIYF. The rearrangement uses TRBV5-1 and TRBJ1-3, with TRBD1 matching 7 bases. J lost 0 bases, V lost 3 bases, and 6 bases had no gene match. In germline, CDR1 is SGHRS, CDR2 YFSETQ. CDR3 size: 16 residues.

This clonotype was counted many times. V gene TRBV7-2 combines with J gene TRBJ2-2; tentatively, D is TRBD2 (6 bases). CDR1 and CDR2 (germline): SGHTA, FQGNSA. CDR3 length: 14 amino acids. Between the trimmed V and J ends, which lost 2 bases and 7 bases, there was a span of 11 bases. CDR3 in DNA: TGTGCCAGCAGCTTAACCGGGGGTGACGGGGAGCTGTTTTTT. This encodes CASSLTGGDGELFF.

This clonotype was counted many times. The chain recombines TRBV4-2 with TRBJ2-7, with D possibly matching TRBD2 (6 bases). Germline values: CDR1 LGHNA, CDR2 YNFKEQ. Trimming shortened V by 1 base and J by 6 bases, and 10 bases separated the two germline ends. This CDR3 is 13 amino acids long. The CDR3 reads CASSQARGSEQYF. CDR3 nucleotide sequence: TGTGCCAGCAGCCAAGCGCGGGGTTCCGAGCAGTACTTC.